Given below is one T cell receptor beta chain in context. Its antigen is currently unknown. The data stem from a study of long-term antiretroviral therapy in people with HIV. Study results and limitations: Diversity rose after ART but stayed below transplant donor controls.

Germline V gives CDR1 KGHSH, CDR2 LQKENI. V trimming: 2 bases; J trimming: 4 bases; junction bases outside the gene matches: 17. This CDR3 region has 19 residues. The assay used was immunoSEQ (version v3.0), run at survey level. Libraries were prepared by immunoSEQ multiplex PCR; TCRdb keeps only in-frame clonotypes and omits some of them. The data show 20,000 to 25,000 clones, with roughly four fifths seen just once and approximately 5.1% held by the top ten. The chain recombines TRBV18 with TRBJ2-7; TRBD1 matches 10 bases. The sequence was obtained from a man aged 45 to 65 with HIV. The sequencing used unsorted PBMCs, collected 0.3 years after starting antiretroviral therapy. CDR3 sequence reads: CASSPEYGTGATSGYEQYF. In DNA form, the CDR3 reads TGTGCCAGCTCACCAGAGTATGGGACAGGGGCTACTTCGGGGTACGAGCAGTACTTC.